The 12 T cell receptor beta chains presented below share a single source sample, sequenced in a study of T cell repertoires in cytomegalovirus infection. MiXCR was run by TCRdb on the reads, yielding one entry per CDR3 protein. The sample includes a few hundred thousand distinct CDR3 sequences, roughly 15% seen only once; the top ten take 12%. Sample: PBMCs. The receptors originated from a human donor in good health (CMV status not recorded). Some clones in this sample may be carry-over from other donors' samples.

This clonotype was counted ten times or more. This rearrangement joins TRBV11-2 to TRBJ2-1; 9 nucleotides agree with TRBD2. This CDR3 spans 17 amino acids. The junction had 12 bases not matched to a gene; V was cut back by 3 bases and J by 6 bases. CDR1 and CDR2 from the germline V gene are SGHAT and FQNNGV. The CDR3 spells CASSLTLTSGKGNEQFF. CDR3 DNA sequence: TGTGCCAGCAGCTTGACATTGACTAGCGGCAAGGGCAATGAGCAGTTCTTC.

This clonotype was observed a handful of times. The chain employs TRBV4-2 and TRBJ1-4, with a weak D call TRBD1 (5 bases). The CDR3 has 15 residues. V lost 4 bases and J lost 7, with 16 bases in between. The germline CDR1 and CDR2 sequences are LGHNA and YNFKEQ. The CDR3 region is CASSPTGGAGEKLFF. The CDR3 nucleotides read TGTGCCAGCAGCCCGACCGGAGGGGCGGGTGAAAAACTGTTTTTT.

There are a few counts of this clonotype. The chain is built from TRBV7-8 and TRBJ2-1, with unresolved D. V was trimmed by 5 bases and J by 9 bases, leaving 14 bases between them. Germline CDR1 SGHVS, CDR2 FQNEAQ. CDR3 length: 13 residues. CDR3 protein: CASSVLVGSEQFF. In DNA, the CDR3 is TGTGCCAGCAGCGTACTGGTCGGCTCTGAGCAGTTCTTC.

Only a few counts were recorded for this clonotype. This chain joins TRBV20-1 and TRBJ2-1, with D maybe TRBD2 (6 bases). Germline lookup yields CDR1 DFQATT and CDR2 SNEGSKA (reference sequence). The CDR3 length is 15 residues. Between the trimmed V and J ends, which lost 6 bases and 1 base, there was a span of 16 bases. The CDR3 spells CSAKRSGFSYNEQFF. The CDR3 DNA follows: TGCAGTGCAAAACGAAGCGGGTTTTCCTACAATGAGCAGTTCTTC.

This clonotype was counted between two and nine times. The V gene is TRBV12-3 or TRBV12-4, the J gene TRBJ1-2; 7 bases line up with TRBD1. V lost 6 bases to trimming and J lost 3 bases; unmatched junction nucleotides: 13. This CDR3 contains 16 residues. The CDR3 DNA is TGTGCCAGCAGCTCCTGGACAGGTGATGGTTACTATGGCTACACCTTC. Residues: CASSSWTGDGYYGYTF.

This clonotype was recorded a few times. The chain couples TRBV28 to TRBJ1-2; possible D gene TRBD1, 6 bases. The germline V gene encodes CDR1 MDHEN and CDR2 SYDVKM. This CDR3 has 14 amino acids. Trimming shortened V by 6 bases and J by 3 bases, and 14 bases separated the two germline ends. The CDR3 here is CASSQTGLDYGYTF. CDR3 DNA sequence: TGTGCCAGCAGCCAGACAGGACTGGACTATGGCTACACCTTC.

This clonotype was counted only a few times. The CDR3 loop reads CASSEALAGANEQFF. The CDR3 region has the DNA TGTGCCAGCAGTGAAGCGCTTGCGGGGGCCAATGAGCAGTTCTTC. J is TRBJ2-1 and V is TRBV6-1, with D perhaps matching TRBD2 (7 bases). From germline, CDR1 is MNHNS and CDR2 SASEGT. The CDR3 has 15 amino acids. Trimming cost V 0 bases and J 6 bases, with 12 bases left between them.

V gene TRBV7-1 combines with J gene TRBJ1-1; the D gene is possibly TRBD1 (6 bases). Being an ORF, TRBV7-1 has a function that is uncertain. With 5 bases removed from V and 1 base from J, the gap between germline ends came to 11 bases. The CDR3 has 14 amino acids. The CDR3 sequence is CASSIGQSNTEAFF. The CDR3 coding sequence is TGTGCCAGCAGCATCGGACAGTCGAACACTGAAGCTTTCTTT.

Only a few counts were recorded for this clonotype. The chain recombines TRBV12-3 or TRBV12-4 with TRBJ1-2; 7 bases align to TRBD1. This CDR3 has 13 residues. The V gene end was trimmed by 7 bases and the J gene end by 4 bases; junction bases not matched to a gene: 6. The CDR3 region is CASILQGSYGYTF. The CDR3 DNA sequence: TGTGCCAGCATCTTACAGGGGTCCTATGGCTACACCTTC.

The genes are TRBV6-2 or TRBV6-3 and TRBJ1-5; D unclear. Germline V gene sequence: CDR1 MNHEY, CDR2 SVGEGT. The CDR3 contains 15 residues. Deletions cut 6 bases from V and 2 bases from J, with 14 bases between. DNA of the CDR3: TGTGCCAGCAGCCCACACTCCGGGGGCAATCAGCCCCAGCATTTT. As protein: CASSPHSGGNQPQHF.

The table lists this clonotype with a few counts. The CDR3 DNA reads TGTGCCAGCAGTTACGAGTGGTTGGGGGAGCTGTTTTTT. Protein product: CASSYEWLGELFF. The chain uses TRBV6-5 and TRBJ2-2; D unresolved. The CDR3 consists of 13 residues. The V gene's germline CDR1 is MNHEY and CDR2 SVGAGI. With 2 bases removed from V and 8 bases from J, the gap between germline ends came to 9 bases.

This clonotype has a handful of counts. The chain employs TRBV7-2 and TRBJ1-6; 7 bases align to TRBD1. Germline V gene data show CDR1 as SGHTA and CDR2 as FQGNSA. There are 15 residues in the CDR3. J lost 4 bases, V lost 1 base, and 1 base had no gene match. CDR3 region: CASSLGGQYNSPLHF. Written as DNA, the CDR3 is TGTGCCAGCAGCTTAGGGGGACAGTATAATTCACCCCTCCACTTT. The full variable domain, its missing parts supplied by reference TRBV7-2 and TRBJ1-6, is GAGVSQSPSNKVTEKGKDVELRCDPISGHTALYWYRQSLGQGLEFLIYFQGNSAPDKSGLPSDRFSAERTGGSVSTLTIQRTQQEDSAVYLCASSLGGQYNSPLHFGNGTRLTVT.